Described below is a single TCR beta chain sequence and its context. Its antigen is as yet unknown. The CDR3 is made up of 14 amino acids. Germline lookup yields CDR1 DFQATT and CDR2 SNEGSKA (reference sequence). V lost 4 bases to trimming and J lost 0 bases; unmatched junction nucleotides: 2. These data are taken from a study of T-cell reconstitution after alpha-beta-depleted transplantation in children. The study, taken as a whole, reports: Recipient T cells and thymic progenitors that survived gave rise to the high TCRbeta diversity observed at day 60 in some patients. Several hundred rapidly expanded clones from non-depleted graft cells reportedly supplied alpha-beta T cells about two months post-transplant. It was newly produced T cells that mostly accounted for T-cell counts and diversity one year after transplant.

A TCRbeta library incorporating unique molecular identifiers was prepared. TCRdb re-called the PCR reads with MiXCR, one entry per CDR3 protein. The table includes 9,000 or so distinct CDR3 sequences, roughly 14% detected once. This receptor was obtained from a male patient aged 5 to 17 who had a stem cell transplant for acute lymphoblastic leukemia, so the T cells may come from the graft donor. The chain employs TRBV20-1 and TRBJ2-2; the match to TRBD2 covers 7 bases. This material consisted of PBMCs, mostly from graft donor cells, taken 60 days after TCRalphabeta/CD19-depleted stem cell transplant. In DNA, the CDR3 is TGCAGTGCTATCAGCGGGACGAACACCGGGGAGCTGTTTTTT. It yields the protein CSAISGTNTGELFF.